A single sample is the source of the 24 T cell receptor beta chains below, sequenced in a study of T cells expressing NK-cell markers. TCRdb re-called the 5' RACE reads and shows each CDR3 protein once, DNA omitted. Its table records over 100,000 distinct CDR3 sequences. The specimen sequenced was blood T cells: a sorted CD56 or NKG2C T cell subset, CD4+ or CD8+ T cells, or bulk PBMC T cells (not recorded which). The receptors originated from a woman between 18 and 75 years old in good health.

The V and J genes are TRBV12-3 or TRBV12-4 and TRBJ2-1; without DNA, the TCRdb call of TRBD1 cannot be checked. The CDR3 is made up of 15 amino acids. CDR3 amino acids: CASSVTGGLYNEQFF.

The chain recombines TRBV7-8 with TRBJ1-1; TCRdb indicates TRBD1, and absent DNA this call remains unverified. This CDR3 comprises 13 residues. CDR1 is SGHVS and CDR2 is FQNEAQ in the germline V gene. The CDR3 protein is CASSSGTGVEAFF.

V usage is TRBV5-6 and J usage is TRBJ2-7; the D call of TRBD1 rests on TCRdb alone, since no DNA is present to check it. Per germline, CDR1 SGHDT and CDR2 YYEEEE. This CDR3 comprises 13 residues. This chain's CDR3 is CATHSVGGYEQYF. The full variable domain, its missing parts supplied by reference TRBV5-6 and TRBJ2-7, is DAGVTQSPTHLIKTRGQQVTLRCSPKSGHDTVSWYQQALGQGPQFIFQYYEEEERQRGNFPDRFSGHQFPNYSSELNVNALLLGDSALYLCATHSVGGYEQYFGPGTRLTVT.

The chain couples TRBV7-9 to TRBJ2-3; lacking DNA, the TRBD1 call made by TCRdb goes unchecked. The CDR3 spans 15 residues. CDR1 and CDR2 (germline): SEHNR, FQNEAQ (reference sequence). CDR3 residues: CASSPPGSSTDTQYF.

The chain carries TRBV5-4 and TRBJ2-3; with no DNA, the TCRdb D assignment of TRBD2 cannot be verified. Germline CDR1 and CDR2: SGHNT and YYREEE (reference sequence). CDR3 length: 16 residues. CDR3 sequence: CASSQLGTSGTDTQYF. The full variable domain, its missing parts supplied by reference TRBV5-4 and TRBJ2-3, is ETGVTQSPTHLIKTRGQQVTLRCSSQSGHNTVSWYQQALGQGPQFIFQYYREEENGRGNFPPRFSGLQFPNYSSELNVNALELDDSALYLCASSQLGTSGTDTQYFGPGTRLTVL.

This chain connects TRBV12-3 or TRBV12-4 to TRBJ2-5; TCRdb's assignment of TRBD1 cannot be checked, as there is no DNA. The CDR3 totals 13 residues. CDR3 residues: CASSLPLKETQYF.

The rearrangement links TRBV6-5 to TRBJ2-5. CDR1 MNHEY and CDR2 SVGAGI come from the germline V gene. The CDR3 loop spans 14 amino acids. The CDR3 sequence: CASSYSVNQETQYF.

CDR3 in amino acids: CASSEVTGGPYEQYF. This chain joins TRBV2 and TRBJ2-7; lacking DNA, the TRBD1 call made by TCRdb goes unchecked. Germline lookup yields CDR1 SNHLY and CDR2 FYNNEI. The CDR3 is 15 residues long.

This sequence joins TRBV15 and TRBJ2-6. This CDR3 has 14 amino acids. The germline V gene encodes CDR1 LNHNV and CDR2 YYDKDF (reference sequence). CDR3 sequence: CATSRRSGANVLTF.

The chain employs TRBV4-2 and TRBJ2-4; TCRdb picks TRBD1, but there is no DNA to check that call. Germline loops: CDR1 LGHNA, CDR2 YNFKEQ. This CDR3 is built from 16 residues. This CDR3 is CASSQEEGGAKNIQYF.

The CDR3 spells CASSPQIAYEQYF. The chain employs TRBV7-9 and TRBJ2-7. The V gene's germline CDR1 is SEHNR and CDR2 FQNEAQ (reference sequence). This CDR3 is built from 13 residues.

The CDR3 loop is CASSQTGLAGDTDTQYF. The V and J genes are TRBV7-9 and TRBJ2-3; TCRdb names TRBD2, which stays unverified in the absence of DNA. CDR3 length: 17 amino acids. Germline loops: CDR1 SEHNR, CDR2 FQNEAQ (reference sequence).

The genes are TRBV10-2 and TRBJ2-1. This CDR3 spans 11 amino acids. Germline CDR1 WSHSY, CDR2 SAAADI. The CDR3 loop is CASSESNEQFF.

This rearrangement joins TRBV4-3 to TRBJ2-1. Germline loops: CDR1 LGHNA, CDR2 YSLEER. The CDR3 loop spans 16 amino acids. This CDR3 reads CASSQVQLSSYNEQFF.

The gene calls are TRBV12-3 or TRBV12-4 and TRBJ2-5. The CDR3 is made up of 15 amino acids. This CDR3 is CASSPKVGNIETQYF.

The V gene is TRBV4-2, the J gene TRBJ2-1; TCRdb designates TRBD2, a call that cannot be tested without DNA. This CDR3 has 14 residues. Germline V gives CDR1 LGHNA, CDR2 YNFKEQ. CDR3: CASSQVTADNEQFF.

The chain's CDR3 is CASSFLGGKTEAFF. The V call is TRBV7-3, the J call TRBJ1-1. CDR3 size: 14 residues. Germline V gene data show CDR1 as SGHTA and CDR2 as FQGTGA.

The V call is TRBV11-2, the J call TRBJ2-5. Germline V gene data show CDR1 as SGHAT and CDR2 as FQNNGV. This CDR3 is 14 amino acids long. CDR3 protein: CASSLRVYQETQYF. Using reference TRBV11-2 and TRBJ2-5 for the parts outside the CDR3, the full variable domain is EAGVAQSPRYKIIEKRQSVAFWCNPISGHATLYWYQQILGQGPKLLIQFQNNGVVDDSQLPKDRFSAERLKGVDSTLKIQPAKLEDSAVYLCASSLRVYQETQYFGPGTRLLVL.

The chain has TRBV11-2 and TRBJ2-3; TCRdb picks TRBD2, but there is no DNA to check that call. Germline CDR1 SGHAT, CDR2 FQNNGV. This CDR3 region has 17 residues. The CDR3 sequence: CASSLGGLAASTDTQYF.

This chain connects TRBV19 to TRBJ2-1; absent DNA, TCRdb's TRBD1 call cannot be checked. The CDR3 runs to 14 residues. The germline V gene encodes CDR1 LNHDA and CDR2 SQIVND (reference sequence). The CDR3 is CASRTGLADNEQFF.

The chain is built from TRBV7-2 and TRBJ2-5. From germline, CDR1 is SGHTA and CDR2 FQGNSA. The CDR3 totals 16 residues. CDR3 protein: CASSSSSYSPPETQYF.

This sequence joins TRBV7-9 and TRBJ2-7. Looked up from germline, CDR1 is SEHNR and CDR2 is FQNEAQ (reference sequence). The CDR3 extends over 14 amino acids. This CDR3 is CASSSYISKYEQYF.

This chain connects TRBV7-9 to TRBJ1-2; as DNA is missing, the TRBD1 call by TCRdb cannot be tested. This CDR3 contains 14 residues. Germline V lookup: CDR1 SEHNR, CDR2 FQNEAQ (reference sequence). CDR3 protein: CASSDGTAAGIYTF.

The rearrangement joins TRBV6-5 to TRBJ2-2. The CDR3 totals 12 residues. Per germline, CDR1 MNHEY and CDR2 SVGAGI. The CDR3 reads CASSYSGGELFF.